This T cell receptor beta chain was profiled in a study of blood T cell repertoires in COVID-19. The overall study: Italy, Spain and the United States were the sources of the convalescent and acute COVID-19 samples. T cells, B-cell-depleted T cells, or PBMCs provided the cDNA or gDNA that served as material.

The sample holds one count of this clone. In the authors' workflow: For nucleated cells, counts were estimated from reference gene primer amplification. Sequenced by immunoSEQ multiplex PCR; TCRdb stores in-frame clones only, minus some. The DNA was the basis for D and trimming; V, J and clone size are from that table. The profile shows about 150,000 clones, approximately 83% of them singletons. Trimming took off 6 bases at V and 3 bases at J, with 9 bases between the two ends. CDR1 is SGHTA, CDR2 FQGNSA, per germline. The CDR3 consists of 12 residues. Sequencing was done on a sample of peripheral blood. The rearrangement uses TRBV7-2 and TRBJ2-7; possibly TRBD1 for D (6 bases). The sequence was obtained from a man aged 65 to 85 who had recovered from COVID-19. The CDR3 protein is CASSTGIYEQYF. CDR3 bases: TGTGCCAGCAGTACAGGGATCTACGAGCAGTACTTC.